The source of this TCR beta chain is a study of T cell clusters in autoimmune cytopenias. Study-level results: Primary autoimmune cytopenia patients seemingly lacked the physiological T cell clusters found in healthy donors.

One tube held mixed TRB-A and TRB-B primer pools for touch-down PCR. Reanalyzing the multiplex PCR reads, TCRdb keeps one entry per CDR3 protein, without DNA. The sample table includes about 8,400 distinct CDR3 sequences. The CDR3 has 11 residues. In germline, CDR1 is SGHNT, CDR2 YYREEE (reference sequence). In the case of this clonotype: Its matching antigen is unknown.

TRB was amplified from 250 ng of peripheral blood genomic DNA per sample. This receptor was identified in a human donor with an autoimmune cytopenia or autoimmune hepatitis (not recorded which). Sequenced input: peripheral blood. The rearrangement links TRBV5-4 to TRBJ2-3. CDR3 in amino acids: CASQATDTQYF.